The 18 T cell receptor beta chains listed next were all sequenced from one sample in a study of shared clonotypes between healthy human individuals. Using immunoSEQ multiplex PCR, the repertoire was profiled, and TCRdb retains in-frame clones only, with some absent. The profile shows around 1.9 million clones, just over 90% of them singletons. Naive CD8 cells comprised CD45RO-negative, CCR7-positively selected cells, excluding terminally differentiated effector memory CD45RA+ cells. The sequencing sample was made of naive CD8+ T cells from PBMCs. Receptors were obtained from a man younger than 30 in good health. Some clones in this sample may be carry-over from other donors' samples.

The V call is TRBV27, the J call TRBJ2-3; D tentatively fits TRBD1 or TRBD2 (5 bases each). The germline V and J ends were trimmed by 5 bases and 1 base, with 13 bases remaining between them. CDR1 and CDR2 (germline): MNHEY, SMNVEV (reference sequence). The CDR3 is 15 amino acids. The CDR3 here is CASSVNGAGTDTQYF. As DNA, the CDR3 is TGTGCCAGCAGTGTCAACGGGGCCGGCACAGATACGCAGTATTTT.

This clone occurred a few times. This chain's CDR3 is CASSLPDSNQPQHF. The CDR3 DNA reads TGTGCCAGCAGTTTGCCCGACAGCAATCAGCCCCAGCATTTT. The rearrangement joins TRBV28 to TRBJ1-5; D not certain. V was pared by 3 bases and J by 1 base, with 7 bases between. There are 14 residues in the CDR3. Germline V gene data show CDR1 as MDHEN and CDR2 as SYDVKM.

This chain links TRBV4-1 with TRBJ2-2; 14 bases are shared with TRBD2. CDR3 length: 19 residues. Germline lookup yields CDR1 MGHRA and CDR2 YSYEKL. V gave up 3 bases and J gave up 8 bases; unmatched junction bases: 14. The CDR3 sequence is CASSHLWGSGLAGDGELFF. The CDR3 DNA reads as TGCGCCAGCAGCCACCTTTGGGGATCGGGACTAGCGGGAGATGGGGAGCTGTTTTTT.

In this sample, this clone turned up once. The chain uses TRBV4-1 and TRBJ2-5, with D maybe TRBD2 (7 bases). Trimming took off 1 base at V and 4 bases at J, with 22 bases between the two ends. Germline CDR1 MGHRA, CDR2 YSYEKL. The CDR3 has 18 residues. The CDR3 here is CASSQGGLGGGRGETQYF. CDR3 DNA: TGCGCCAGCAGCCAAGGGGGGCTCGGGGGAGGGCGCGGAGAGACCCAGTACTTC.

V is TRBV9 and J is TRBJ2-1; the match to TRBD2 covers 7 bases. The CDR3 sequence is 19 residues long. Trimming removed 0 bases from V and 0 bases from J; junction bases left unmatched: 12. The germline V gene encodes CDR1 SGDLS and CDR2 YYNGEE. The CDR3 DNA sequence: TGTGCCAGCAGCGTAGCGGGGGGTAGCGCGGCAAGCTCCTACAATGAGCAGTTCTTC. Residues: CASSVAGGSAASSYNEQFF.

The chain links TRBV5-5 to TRBJ2-7, with D maybe TRBD2 (6 bases). Germline loops: CDR1 SGHKS, CDR2 YYEKEE (reference sequence). This CDR3 is 14 amino acids long. The ends were cut back, 0 bases at V and 4 bases at J, with 11 bases in the middle. The CDR3 sequence is CASSLVGSWYEQYF. The CDR3 DNA reads TGTGCCAGCAGCTTGGTCGGGAGTTGGTACGAGCAGTACTTC.

The CDR3 DNA reads TGTGCCAGCGTAGGCACAGATACGCAGTATTTT. This translates into CASVGTDTQYF. The chain carries TRBV6-5 and TRBJ2-3; D remains unclear. In germline, CDR1 is MNHEY, CDR2 SVGAGI. The CDR3 has 11 residues. Trimming stripped 8 bases from V and 1 base from J, with 4 bases between.

The V and J genes are TRBV5-1 and TRBJ2-1, with 12 bases matching TRBD2. Germline lookup yields CDR1 SGHRS and CDR2 YFSETQ. The junction had 10 bases not matched to a gene; V was cut back by 0 bases and J by 0 bases. CDR3 length: 20 residues. The CDR3 DNA reads as TGCGCCAGCAGCTTGGCGACTAGCGGGAGAGTGGTAAGCTCCTACAATGAGCAGTTCTTC. It specifies CASSLATSGRVVSSYNEQFF.

V is TRBV7-2 and J is TRBJ2-5; possibly TRBD1 or TRBD2 for D (5 bases each). Germline V CDR1 and CDR2: SGHTA, FQGNSA. V lost 5 bases and J lost 2, with 15 bases in between. There are 15 residues in the CDR3. Here the CDR3 reads CASSPRVRAQETQYF. The CDR3 DNA follows: TGTGCCAGCAGCCCGAGGGTCAGGGCACAAGAGACCCAGTACTTC.

V is TRBV10-3 and J is TRBJ2-1; D perhaps matches TRBD2 (5 bases). Trimming left V 11 bases short and J 10 bases short, with 21 bases between. The V gene's germline CDR1 is ENHRY and CDR2 SYGVKD. The CDR3 has 13 amino acids. DNA for the CDR3: TGTGCCGTCTCCAGCGGAGGTGGGTGGGAGCAGTTCTTC. It codes for CAVSSGGGWEQFF.

Points on this clone: In the same sample, other DNA sequences code for this CDR3. This sequence joins TRBV5-1 and TRBJ2-2; D is undetermined. V shed 0 bases and J shed 5 bases, with 5 bases lying between them. The CDR3 extends over 13 amino acids. The germline CDR1 and CDR2 sequences are SGHRS and YFSETQ. CDR3 sequence (DNA): TGCGCCAGCAGCTTGGAGGGTACCGGGGAGCTGTTTTTT. Residues: CASSLEGTGELFF.

The V call is TRBV18, the J call TRBJ1-2; unclear D gene. Germline values: CDR1 KGHSH, CDR2 LQKENI. Trimming left V 0 bases short and J 2 bases short, with 13 bases between. The CDR3 has 16 residues. In DNA, the CDR3 is TGTGCCAGCTCACCACCGAGTCCCGGTCAGAACTATGGCTACACCTTC. It translates to CASSPPSPGQNYGYTF.

The rearrangement links TRBV14 to TRBJ1-6, with no clear D. Germline V lookup: CDR1 SGHDN, CDR2 FVKESK. The CDR3 covers 13 residues. The ends were cut back, 6 bases at V and 6 bases at J, with 9 bases in the middle. CDR3 sequence reads: CASREDGNSPLHF. In DNA, the CDR3 is TGTGCCAGCAGGGAAGATGGTAATTCACCCCTCCACTTT.

The chain uses TRBV7-9 and TRBJ1-5, with D tentatively TRBD1 (5 bases). CDR3 length: 16 residues. CDR1 SEHNR and CDR2 FQNEAQ come from the germline V gene (reference sequence). V lost 1 base and J 7 bases, leaving 17 bases between the germline ends. The CDR3 spells CASSLGELGVWQPQHF. Here the CDR3 DNA reads TGTGCCAGCAGCTTAGGAGAGTTGGGGGTTTGGCAGCCCCAGCATTTT.

The chain recombines TRBV27 with TRBJ2-2; no firm D call. There are 17 residues in the CDR3. The germline V gene encodes CDR1 MNHEY and CDR2 SMNVEV (reference sequence). V was shortened by 1 base and J by 1 base, with 13 bases between the two germline ends. The DNA of the CDR3 is TGTGCCAGCAGTTTATTTCTAGAACAGTTGAACACCGGGGAGCTGTTTTTT. Protein: CASSLFLEQLNTGELFF.

The V and J genes are TRBV7-9 and TRBJ2-5; weak D call: TRBD2 (6 bases). The J call may be faulty, since TRBJ2-7 better matches the DNA end. CDR1 is SEHNR and CDR2 is FQNEAQ in the germline V gene (reference sequence). This CDR3 is 15 amino acids long. CDR3 sequence reads: CASSSPEAGSYEQYF. The CDR3 coding sequence is TGTGCCAGCAGCTCCCCGGAGGCCGGGAGCTACGAGCAGTACTTC.

The rearrangement uses TRBV7-9 and TRBJ2-5; no definite D call. Between the trimmed V and J ends, which lost 2 bases and 6 bases, there was a span of 10 bases. Germline-derived CDR1 and CDR2 are SEHNR and FQNEAQ (reference sequence). The CDR3 totals 13 residues. The CDR3 region has the DNA TGTGCCAGCAGCTTAAGCCCCAAAAAGACCCAGTACTTC. Translation gives CASSLSPKKTQYF.

The CDR3 nucleotides read TGCGCCAGCAGCCAAGCTCCACAGGGCCTGGGGTACGAGCAGTACTTC. It codes for CASSQAPQGLGYEQYF. The rearrangement joins TRBV4-1 to TRBJ2-7, with a weak D call TRBD1 (6 bases). V was cut by 1 base and J by 4 bases, with 17 bases left in between. The CDR3 runs to 16 residues. The germline V gene encodes CDR1 MGHRA and CDR2 YSYEKL.